Each of the 3 T cell receptor beta chains below was sequenced from the same sample in a study of T cells in Graves' hyperthyroidism and ophthalmopathy. Amplification yielded TCR beta CDR3 regions, with RNA transcripts as the source. A first-round RT-PCR of the TCR CDR3 used the HTBI primer set. TCRdb re-derived calls from the multiplex PCR reads in MiXCR, one entry per CDR3 protein. The sample has about 350,000 distinct CDR3 sequences, approximately 15% seen once. The sequenced material came from blood. These receptors were taken from a woman in her twenties or thirties with Graves' hyperthyroidism.

The table lists this clonotype with many counts. The rearrangement joins TRBV6-1 to TRBJ1-2, with a possible D match to TRBD1 (6 bases). V lost 5 bases to trimming and J lost 4 bases, with 14 bases between them. Germline V lookup: CDR1 MNHNS, CDR2 SASEGT. This CDR3 has 14 residues. This CDR3 reads CASSLQGGGYGYTF. The CDR3 DNA is TGTGCCAGCAGTCTACAGGGTGGTGGCTATGGCTACACCTTC.

Points on this clonotype: A much larger clone differs by one base, so this may be a read error. The CDR3 nucleotides read TGTGCCAGCAGCCCGGGGGTCAAGCGGGAGGGCCTGGAGCTGTTTTTT. Its translation: CASSPGVKREGLELFF. The V call is TRBV7-9, the J call TRBJ2-2; 10 positions agree with TRBD2. Germline trimming cut 5 bases from V and 10 bases from J; bases unmatched to any gene: 13. The CDR3 spans 16 residues. Germline CDR1 reads SEHNR; CDR2 reads FQNEAQ (reference sequence).

A few counts support this clonotype. V usage is TRBV2 and J usage is TRBJ2-2; TRBD2 agrees at 9 bases. CDR3 length equals 15 residues. From germline, CDR1 is SNHLY and CDR2 FYNNEI. V lost 6 bases to trimming and J lost 4 bases; unmatched junction nucleotides: 6. The CDR3 nucleotides are TGTGCCAGCAGGTTAGCGGGAGTCACCACCGGGGAGCTGTTTTTT. Its protein is CASRLAGVTTGELFF.